The 28 T cell receptor beta chains reported below all come from one sample, sequenced in a study of beta chain features in type 1 diabetes. Study-level results: TCRB CDR3s were moderately but significantly shorter in Type 1 diabetes patients in all four CD4+ subsets.

The entirety of the isolated RNA underwent reverse transcription, so expressed TCRB transcripts were sequenced. Generated by immunoSEQ multiplex PCR, the TCRdb table keeps only in-frame clones and is missing some. The repertoire includes roughly 340,000 clones, roughly 12% of them detected once, and roughly 0.015% sits in the top ten. No antigen has been assigned to these receptors. The sample comprised naive CD4+ T cells from blood. These TCRs come from a woman younger than 30 with type 1 diabetes.

This rearrangement joins TRBV5-1 to TRBJ2-7; 8 bases align to TRBD1. Germline V gene sequence: CDR1 SGHRS, CDR2 YFSETQ. After removal of 5 bases from V and 1 base from J, the junction contained 5 bases not matched to a gene. This CDR3 is built from 14 residues. CDR3 DNA: TGCGCCAGCAGTTTGACAGGGGCTTCCTACGAGCAGTACGTC. Its translation is CASSLTGASYEQYV.

V gene TRBV11-2 combines with J gene TRBJ2-5; 14 nucleotides match TRBD2. V was clipped by 5 bases and J by 13 bases; unmatched bases: 9. CDR3 size: 14 residues. Germline CDR1 SGHAT, CDR2 FQNNGV. The CDR3 here is CASSRGTSGSFRYF. CDR3 DNA: TGTGCCAGCAGCCGAGGGACTAGCGGGAGCTTCCGGTACTTC.

The rearrangement links TRBV29-1 to TRBJ2-7, with a weak D call TRBD1 (7 bases). This CDR3 comprises 14 residues. The germline V gene encodes CDR1 SQVTM and CDR2 ANQGSEA. Trimming took off 4 bases at V and 0 bases at J, with 13 bases between the two ends. CDR3 amino acids: CSVVGRDSSYEQYF. The CDR3 bases are TGCAGCGTTGTAGGGCGGGACAGCTCCTACGAGCAGTACTTC.

The chain is built from TRBV30 and TRBJ1-2; 9 bases match TRBD1. Germline CDR1 and CDR2: GTSNPN and SVGIG (reference sequence). The ends lost 3 bases at V and 4 bases at J; junction bases unmatched: 6. The CDR3 totals 14 residues. The CDR3 coding sequence is TGTGCCTGGAGGTCACAGGGGGCAGGCTATGGCTACACCTTC. Its translation: CAWRSQGAGYGYTF.

This chain links TRBV15 with TRBJ2-6; TRBD1 agrees at 7 bases. Unmatched junction bases numbered 6, after V lost 4 bases and J lost 0 bases. The CDR3 covers 17 residues. CDR1 and CDR2 (germline): LNHNV, YYDKDF (reference sequence). CDR3 protein: CATSTRDSPSGANVLTF. The DNA for the CDR3 is TGTGCCACCAGCACTCGGGACAGTCCCTCTGGGGCCAACGTCCTGACTTTC.

The chain is built from TRBV23-1 and TRBJ1-2, with 12 bases identical to TRBD1. TRBV23-1 is an open reading frame, and its role is uncertain. The CDR3 runs 18 residues. Losses at the gene ends were 2 bases for V and 2 bases for J; bases not matched to a gene: 9. The CDR3 bases are TGCGCCAGCAGTCAAGCAACCGGGACAGGGGGCCCGAACTATGGCTACACCTTC. It is translated as CASSQATGTGGPNYGYTF.

This clone was counted only a few times. The chain is built from TRBV7-6 and TRBJ2-1; 9 nucleotides align to TRBD2. Germline V gene data show CDR1 as SGHVS and CDR2 as FNYEAQ. The trim removed 1 base at V and 8 bases at J, leaving 6 bases unmatched. This CDR3 has 15 residues. In DNA form, the CDR3 reads TGTGCCAGCAGCTTAGGGTTTAGCGGGAGATATGAGCAGTTCTTC. It encodes CASSLGFSGRYEQFF.

The chain joins TRBV7-9 to TRBJ2-5, with 8 bases matching TRBD2. The CDR3 runs to 19 residues. Germline CDR1 and CDR2: SEHNR and FQNEAQ (reference sequence). J gave up 0 bases and V 4 bases, and 16 bases lay outside the gene matches. The chain's CDR3 is CASSSTRGVAGSYQETQYF. As DNA, the CDR3 is TGTGCCAGCAGCTCGACTAGAGGGGTAGCGGGAAGCTACCAAGAGACCCAGTACTTC.

This clone was detected a few times. The chain combines TRBV5-1 with TRBJ1-1, with D hard to call. CDR3 length: 15 residues. Germline CDR1 reads SGHRS; CDR2 reads YFSETQ. The V end was cut by 2 bases, the J end by 1 base, with 12 bases between. Written as DNA, the CDR3 is TGCGCCAGCAGCTTTGTCACACGCAAGAACACTGAAGCTTTCTTT. This translates into CASSFVTRKNTEAFF.

The chain joins TRBV2 to TRBJ2-3; D gene ambiguous. The CDR3 loop spans 13 amino acids. Germline assignment: CDR1 SNHLY and CDR2 FYNNEI. Trimming left V 2 bases short and J 4 bases short, with 7 bases between. The DNA of the CDR3 is TGTGCCAGCAGTGAACTAGTTTCAGATACGCAGTATTTT. It specifies CASSELVSDTQYF. The full variable domain, with the rest looked up from reference TRBV2 and TRBJ2-3, is EPEVTQTPSHQVTQMGQEVILRCVPISNHLYFYWYRQILGQKVEFLVSFYNNEISEKSEIFDDQFSVERPDGSNFTLKIRSTKLEDSAMYFCASSELVSDTQYFGPGTRLTVL.

In its sample, this clone was seen a few times. The genes are TRBV28 and TRBJ2-7, with 7 bases fitting TRBD2. Losses at the gene ends were 5 bases for V and 2 bases for J; bases not matched to a gene: 12. The V gene's germline CDR1 is MDHEN and CDR2 SYDVKM. This CDR3 spans 16 amino acids. The CDR3 nucleotides are TGTGCCAGCAGTCCCTCCCCCGGACTAGACCCCTACGAGCAGTACTTC. Its protein product is CASSPSPGLDPYEQYF.

The chain joins TRBV2 to TRBJ2-1; 9 nucleotides align to TRBD1. V shed 5 bases, J shed 15 bases, and the junction held 11 bases outside the gene matches. Germline loops: CDR1 SNHLY, CDR2 FYNNEI. This CDR3 comprises 13 residues. The DNA for the CDR3 is TGTGCCAGCAGTCCCGGGACAGGGCTGGAAGGGTTCTTC. This translates into CASSPGTGLEGFF.

This clone has more than one count but fewer than ten. The gene calls are TRBV5-1 and TRBJ2-3, with D maybe TRBD2 (6 bases). The CDR3 runs 15 residues. Trimming pared 1 base from V and 2 bases from J, leaving 11 bases between. Germline loops: CDR1 SGHRS, CDR2 YFSETQ. The CDR3 bases are TGCGCCAGCAGCTTGATTGGCGGGATCACAGATACGCAGTATTTT. Residues: CASSLIGGITDTQYF.

This clone was recorded a few times. V is TRBV25-1 and J is TRBJ2-3; a weak D match, TRBD1 (5 bases). Looked up from germline, CDR1 is MGHDK and CDR2 is SYGVNS. Trimming cost V 1 base and J 5 bases, with 10 bases left between them. This CDR3 has 14 residues. The CDR3 region has the DNA TGTGCCAGCAGTGAATTAGGGGAAGGAGATACGCAGTATTTT. This gives the protein CASSELGEGDTQYF.

Remarks on this clone: The same CDR3 also results from other DNA sequences found in this sample. The chain has TRBV5-1 and TRBJ2-3; 12 nucleotides line up with TRBD2. V trimming: 0 bases; J trimming: 0 bases; junction bases outside the gene matches: 2. The CDR3 is made up of 17 amino acids. Per germline, CDR1 SGHRS and CDR2 YFSETQ. The CDR3 DNA is TGCGCCAGCAGCTTGGGGACTAGCGGGATTAGCACAGATACGCAGTATTTT. Its protein product is CASSLGTSGISTDTQYF.

The rearrangement joins TRBV7-8 to TRBJ1-1; D gene uncertain. Germline values: CDR1 SGHVS, CDR2 FQNEAQ. This CDR3 is 14 amino acids long. The V gene lost 1 base and the J gene lost 0 bases, with 6 bases spanning the gap. In DNA form, the CDR3 reads TGTGCCAGCAGCTTAGGAGGATTGAACACTGAAGCTTTCTTT. Protein product: CASSLGGLNTEAFF.

Only a few counts were recorded for this clone. The gene calls are TRBV29-1 and TRBJ2-3; 9 nucleotides align to TRBD2. The CDR3 loop spans 16 amino acids. V shed 4 bases, J shed 4 bases, and the junction held 12 bases outside the gene matches. Germline CDR1 is SQVTM and CDR2 is ANQGSEA. The CDR3 coding sequence is TGCAGCGTTGGGGCCTTCGTTAGCGGGAGTGCAGATACGCAGTATTTT. Residues: CSVGAFVSGSADTQYF.

This clone was counted a few times. The V call is TRBV18, the J call TRBJ1-1, with TRBD1 matching over 9 bases. The CDR3 spans 15 residues. Germline CDR1 reads KGHSH; CDR2 reads LQKENI. V trimming: 6 bases; J trimming: 6 bases; junction bases outside the gene matches: 11. In DNA form, the CDR3 reads TGTGCCAGCTCGCCTATAACAGGGGGCGCATCTGAAGCTTTCTTT. Protein sequence: CASSPITGGASEAFF.

This chain joins TRBV6-5 and TRBJ2-1, with D maybe TRBD2 (5 bases). The CDR3 loop spans 12 amino acids. V lost 5 bases, J lost 9 bases, and 11 bases lay in between. Germline loops: CDR1 MNHEY, CDR2 SVGAGI. The CDR3 sequence: CASSALGSEQFF. In DNA form, the CDR3 reads TGTGCCAGCAGTGCCCTGGGGAGTGAGCAGTTCTTC.

This chain connects TRBV6-5 to TRBJ2-7; D possibly corresponds to TRBD2 (6 bases). CDR1 is MNHEY, CDR2 SVGAGI, per germline. V lost 4 bases and J lost 3, with 13 bases in between. The CDR3 runs to 14 residues. CDR3 coding DNA: TGTGCCAGCAGTTCCCCCGGTAGCGGCTACGAGCAGTACTTC. This codes for CASSSPGSGYEQYF.

This clone was observed a handful of times. The chain employs TRBV19 and TRBJ2-1, with 11 nucleotides matching TRBD2. CDR1 LNHDA and CDR2 SQIVND come from the germline V gene (reference sequence). With V trimmed by 6 bases and J by 0 bases, 7 bases remained unmatched. The CDR3 has 17 residues. The chain's CDR3 is CASSHSGRALSYNEQFF. The CDR3 nucleotides are TGTGCCAGTAGCCATAGCGGGAGGGCCCTCTCCTACAATGAGCAGTTCTTC.

CDR3 sequence: CASGLIDRKRTDTQYF. The DNA for the CDR3 is TGTGCTAGTGGTTTGATCGACAGGAAACGCACAGATACGCAGTATTTT. V and J are TRBV12-5 and TRBJ2-3, with TRBD1 as a possible D gene (6 bases). Deletions cut 2 bases from V and 1 base from J, with 13 bases between. This CDR3 is 16 amino acids long. Germline V gene sequence: CDR1 LGHNT, CDR2 FRNRAP.

This clone was seen more than once but under ten times. The chain recombines TRBV12-5 with TRBJ1-5; 7 nucleotides line up with TRBD1. CDR1 is LGHNT and CDR2 is FRNRAP in the germline V gene. The J segment lost 2 bases and the V segment lost 6 bases, leaving 1 base of the junction unmatched. The CDR3 spans 13 residues. CDR3 residues: CASGQGGNQPQHF. As DNA, the CDR3 is TGTGCTAGTGGCCAGGGGGGCAATCAGCCCCAGCATTTT.

This clone was counted between two and nine times. The chain couples TRBV5-4 to TRBJ2-5; D is perhaps TRBD2 (5 bases). Per the germline V gene, CDR1 is SGHNT and CDR2 is YYREEE (reference sequence). V lost 2 bases and J lost 2, with 10 bases in between. The length of the CDR3 is 14 residues. For the CDR3, the DNA is TGTGCCAGCAGCTTAAGAGGGAGACAAGAGACCCAGTACTTC. Encoded protein: CASSLRGRQETQYF.

The rearrangement joins TRBV19 to TRBJ2-1, with 12 bases aligning to TRBD2. Germline V gene lookup returns CDR1 LNHDA and CDR2 SQIVND (reference sequence). This CDR3 is built from 17 residues. V lost 3 bases, J lost 9 bases, and 12 bases stayed unmatched. The CDR3 here is CASSMPSGRAVNVEQFF. The CDR3 nucleotides are TGTGCCAGTAGTATGCCTAGCGGGAGGGCGGTGAACGTTGAGCAGTTCTTC.

The chain joins TRBV11-3 to TRBJ1-2; D is unclear. The CDR3 consists of 13 residues. CDR1 and CDR2 (germline): SGHNT, YENEEA. Trimming left V 4 bases short and J 8 bases short, with 14 bases between. DNA of the CDR3: TGTGCCAGCAGCTCCCGAGGGATGGACGGCTACACCTTC. It specifies CASSSRGMDGYTF.

The rearrangement uses TRBV11-2 and TRBJ2-3; 10 nucleotides line up with TRBD2. V dropped 6 bases and J dropped 10; count of bases not matched to a gene: 4. CDR1 is SGHAT and CDR2 is FQNNGV in the germline V gene. The CDR3 extends over 12 amino acids. The chain's CDR3 is CASSPTSGAQYF. Written as DNA, the CDR3 is TGTGCCAGCAGTCCTACTAGCGGGGCGCAGTATTTT.

This clone was picked up a small number of times. Distinct nucleotide sequences in the sample also encode this CDR3. The chain couples TRBV7-3 to TRBJ2-1; the match to TRBD2 covers 11 bases. Germline trimming cut 1 base from V and 3 bases from J; bases unmatched to any gene: 2. The V gene's germline CDR1 is SGHTA and CDR2 FQGTGA. CDR3 length equals 16 residues. CDR3 region: CASSLRGTSGYNEQFF. DNA of the CDR3: TGTGCCAGCAGCTTAAGGGGGACTAGCGGCTACAATGAGCAGTTCTTC. The full variable domain, rest sourced from reference TRBV7-3 and TRBJ2-1, is GAGVSQTPSNKVTEKGKYVELRCDPISGHTALYWYRQSLGQGPEFLIYFQGTGAADDSGLPNDRFFAVRPEGSVSTLKIQRTERGDSAVYLCASSLRGTSGYNEQFFGPGTRLTVL.